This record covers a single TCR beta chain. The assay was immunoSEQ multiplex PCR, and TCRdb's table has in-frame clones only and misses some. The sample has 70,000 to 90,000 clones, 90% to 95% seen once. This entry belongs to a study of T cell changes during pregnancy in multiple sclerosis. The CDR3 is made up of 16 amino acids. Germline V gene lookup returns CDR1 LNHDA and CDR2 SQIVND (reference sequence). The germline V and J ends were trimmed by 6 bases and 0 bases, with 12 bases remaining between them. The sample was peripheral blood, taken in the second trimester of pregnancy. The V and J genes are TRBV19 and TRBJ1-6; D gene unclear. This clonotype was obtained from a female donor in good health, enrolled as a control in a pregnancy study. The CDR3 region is CASSPVQSSYNSPLHF. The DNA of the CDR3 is TGTGCCAGTAGCCCGGTCCAAAGCTCCTATAATTCACCCCTCCACTTT.